The clone carrying this T cell receptor (beta chain) was observed many times. Its antigen is still unknown. The entry originates in a study of tumor and adjacent non-tumor tissue in lung cancer. Overall study results and limits: Top 100 clones took a larger repertoire share in normal lung. TCR diversity was significantly greater in tumor than normal lung tissue.

The germline V gene encodes CDR1 MNHNS and CDR2 SASEGT. The germline V and J ends were trimmed by 6 bases and 5 bases, with 10 bases remaining between them. The CDR3 is 12 residues long. TCRbeta libraries were built with three rounds of nested PCR, modified from ARM-PCR. In TCRdb, the multiplex PCR reads were re-called with MiXCR into one record per CDR3 protein. The sample has about 60,000 distinct CDR3 sequences, roughly 60% seen once; the top ten hold about 31%. The template was RNA from unsorted bulk tissue. This non-tumor lung sample came from over 3 cm beyond the tumor edge. The specimen was distant non-tumor lung tissue. This sequence originates from a man in his sixties or seventies with non-small cell lung cancer. The rearrangement joins TRBV6-1 to TRBJ2-5, with D tentatively TRBD2 (5 bases). CDR3 amino acids: CASRATGETQYF. The DNA for the CDR3 is TGTGCCAGCAGAGCAACGGGGGAGACCCAGTACTTC.